This T cell receptor (beta chain) emerged from a study of shared clonotypes between healthy human individuals. Deep-level settings were used for running the assay. Assay used: immunoSEQ multiplex PCR; TCRdb lists only in-frame clones, some missing. This sample has approximately 110,000 clones, with about 72% found just once. This clone appeared a few times. CDR3 length: 13 residues. Germline loops: CDR1 SSHAT, CDR2 FNYEAQ (reference sequence). The germline V and J ends were trimmed by 5 bases and 2 bases, with 7 bases remaining between them. Source material: memory CD8+ T cells sorted from blood. Subset here: CD45RO+ cells pooled with CCR7-negative TemRA cells. This clonotype originated in a woman aged 30 to 39 in good health. The chain joins TRBV7-7 to TRBJ1-5; D is perhaps TRBD1 (6 bases). CDR3 loop: CASSRQGNQPQHF. The CDR3 nucleotides read TGTGCCAGCAGCAGACAGGGCAATCAGCCCCAGCATTTT.